Below, one TCR beta chain is given with its context. Which antigen it targets is not known. No base qualities exist here, and no much larger clone lies one base off it. The sample comes from a study of T cell responses to AZD1222 COVID-19 vaccine (dated by TCRdb to the early 2020s). With respect to the entire study: A total of 230 or so trial participants underwent TCR sequencing, of whom about 210 received two doses of AZD1222 and about 26 received two doses of the MenACWY control vaccine. Enrollment into the trials was organized by age into subgroups of 18-55, 56-69 and 70-plus years, and those subgroups contained approximately 160, 26 and 62 TCR-sequenced participants, respectively.

V is reduced by 2 bases and J by 6 bases, leaving a spacing of 5 bases between them. Reading the germline V gene gives CDR1 MDHEN and CDR2 SYDVKM. From its cysteine to its phenylalanine, the CDR3 spans 11 amino acids. The only DNA kept is the CDR3, 33 bases in frame from the first base. The CDR3 regions of human TCRbeta chains were analyzed by immunosequencing. As for how the authors treated the data: TCRs in the repertoires were compared against a reference library of SARS-CoV-2-specific TCRs that had been generated with the MIRA antigen-specificity platform. Breadth was defined as the fraction of unique TCRs that were SARS-CoV-2-associated, and depth was defined as the fraction of total T cells that were SARS-CoV-2-associated. Each spike-specific TCR was assigned to its reactive spike region and to a CD4 or CD8 class using the MIRA data. Log10-transformed breadth and depth values were compared by one-way ANOVA with Sidak's multiple comparisons tests. This immuneACCESS table, as held by TCRdb, lists in-frame sequences with V and J called but not all clones. Of the missing ones, under half trace to an unresolved V gene in checked studies; the others have no known cause. The V and J calls and clone size come from that table; D and trimming were worked out from the DNA. The sample contains roughly 200,000 clones, about 93% of them found a single time. The top ten hold over 0.95% of the sample.

Study-wide conclusions, independent of this receptor: After two AZD1222 doses, both the breadth and the depth of spike-specific TCRs were significantly higher than at day 0 and than in MenACWY recipients. The 56-69-year group was small, and its depth increase did not reach significance, likely because of low power. Epitopes outside the regions mutated in the B.1.351 and B.1.1.7 variants were reportedly recognized by nearly half of the unique spike-specific TCRs. Most participants were white British and females outnumbered males, and the authors suggested that clonal diversity may have been underestimated. Because no day 14 peak-response samples were available, the repertoires could be characterized only after the peak T cell response. Vaccine-associated CD4 TCRs spanned the whole spike protein, with dominant responses in regions 160-218 and 743-854. Conclusions about previously exposed vaccinees were limited because only a handful of AZD1222 recipients were SARS-CoV-2 seropositive at baseline.

The time point label corresponds to: baseline before first vaccination. The sample's treatment or condition label is to be understood as: meningococcal conjugate vaccine given as trial control. Vaccinee samples came from UK trials COV001 and COV002, including a single-blind randomized controlled phase 2/3 trial of AZD1222 (ChAdOx1 nCoV-19) in healthy adults. Trial participant PBMC samples were collected at day 0 and day 28 after the second dose for TCRbeta chain sequencing. This sequence originates from an adult in good health. Material: peripheral blood, obtained on day 0 of MenACWY control vaccination. The chain couples TRBV28 to TRBJ2-7; the D gene is unclear. The DNA sequence is TGTGCCAGCAGTTTAACCCGCGAGCAGTACTTC. It encodes CASSLTREQYF.